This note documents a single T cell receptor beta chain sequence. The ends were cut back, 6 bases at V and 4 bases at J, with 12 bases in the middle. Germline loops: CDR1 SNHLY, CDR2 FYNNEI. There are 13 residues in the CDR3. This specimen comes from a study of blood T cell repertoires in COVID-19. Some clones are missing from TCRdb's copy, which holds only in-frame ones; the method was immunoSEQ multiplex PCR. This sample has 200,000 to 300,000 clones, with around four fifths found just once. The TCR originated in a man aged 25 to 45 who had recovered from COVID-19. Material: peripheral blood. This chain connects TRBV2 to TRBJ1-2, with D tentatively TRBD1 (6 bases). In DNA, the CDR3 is TGTGCCAGCAGAACGACAGGAATCTATGGCTACACCTTC. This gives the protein CASRTTGIYGYTF.